Listed below are T cell receptor beta chains from one sample, sequenced in a study of T-cell reconstitution after alpha-beta-depleted transplantation in children. A single record per CDR3 protein comes from TCRdb applying MiXCR to the PCR reads. The repertoire holds over 100,000 distinct CDR3 sequences, roughly 7.1% seen once, with roughly 15% in the top ten. Sequenced material: PBMCs, taken before TCRalphabeta/CD19-depleted stem cell transplant. The receptor set was obtained from a boy aged 2 to 9 with acute lymphoblastic leukemia, due to receive a stem cell transplant. CDR3s include the opening cysteine and the closing phenylalanine or tryptophan. Each record gives: J gene, clone size, V gene, D gene, CDR3 DNA, CDR3 protein. D genes are given only for firm matches. Some rows mark clone size as missing; the rest say once, few, many or name a class of expanded clone.

j_gene: TRBJ2-1; abundance: many; v_gene: TRBV6-2/TRBV6-3; d_gene: TRBD2; CDR3nt: TGTGCCAGCAGTTACTCGGCTAGCGGGGGCAATGAGCAGTTCTTC; CDR3aa: CASSYSASGGNEQFF
j_gene: TRBJ2-1; abundance: many; v_gene: TRBV5-1; d_gene: TRBD2; CDR3nt: TGCGCCAGCAGCATTATCCGGGGGGTGCAGTTCTTC; CDR3aa: CASSIIRGVQFF
j_gene: TRBJ1-1; abundance: NA; v_gene: TRBV6-2/TRBV6-3; d_gene: NA; CDR3nt: TGTGCCAGCAGATTACCAATTACAGGGATGGGAGCCACTGAAGCTTTCTTT; CDR3aa: CASRLPITGMGATEAFF
j_gene: TRBJ2-3; abundance: NA; v_gene: TRBV6-2/TRBV6-3; d_gene: TRBD2; CDR3nt: TGTGCCAGCAGTTACCGGACTAGGAATGGAGATACGCAGTATTTT; CDR3aa: CASSYRTRNGDTQYF
j_gene: TRBJ1-5; abundance: few; v_gene: TRBV3-1; d_gene: TRBD1; CDR3nt: TGTGCCAGCAGCCGGACAGGGGGGCAGCCCCAGCATTTT; CDR3aa: CASSRTGGQPQHF
j_gene: TRBJ1-4; abundance: NA; v_gene: TRBV3-1; d_gene: NA; CDR3nt: TGTGCCAGCAGCCAAGATTGGGGGAATGAAAAACTGTTTTTT; CDR3aa: CASSQDWGNEKLFF
j_gene: TRBJ1-6; abundance: few; v_gene: TRBV4-1; d_gene: NA; CDR3nt: TGCGCCAGCAGCCAAGTGGGACTATCCTTTAATTCACCCCTCCACTTT; CDR3aa: CASSQVGLSFNSPLHF
j_gene: TRBJ1-1; abundance: NA; v_gene: TRBV5-1; d_gene: NA; CDR3nt: TGCGCCAGCAGCGTTGGGGCTGAGGTTCCTGAAGCTGTCTTT; CDR3aa: CASSVGAEVPEAVF
j_gene: TRBJ2-7; abundance: few; v_gene: TRBV12-3/TRBV12-4; d_gene: TRBD2; CDR3nt: TGTGCCAGCAGTCCGCACAGACTAGCGGGGCCTACGAGGGAGCAGTACTTC; CDR3aa: CASSPHRLAGPTREQYF
j_gene: TRBJ2-3; abundance: NA; v_gene: TRBV10-3; d_gene: NA; CDR3nt: TGTGCCATCAGTTGGCCGGCGGTCACAGATACGCAGTATTTT; CDR3aa: CAISWPAVTDTQYF
j_gene: TRBJ1-5; abundance: few; v_gene: TRBV5-1; d_gene: NA; CDR3nt: TGCGCCAGCAGCTCCGGAGACGGGTTAGGGCCCCAGCATTTT; CDR3aa: CASSSGDGLGPQHF
j_gene: TRBJ2-5; abundance: many; v_gene: TRBV29-1; d_gene: TRBD2; CDR3nt: TGCAGCGTCACCCTTCGACTAGCGGGGTGGGCCGGGGAGACCCAGTACTTC; CDR3aa: CSVTLRLAGWAGETQYF
j_gene: TRBJ1-1; abundance: many; v_gene: TRBV15; d_gene: NA; CDR3nt: TGTGCCACCAGCAGAGCGAGCGGACGCACTGAAGCTTTCTTT; CDR3aa: CATSRASGRTEAFF
j_gene: TRBJ2-1; abundance: many; v_gene: TRBV20-1; d_gene: TRBD2; CDR3nt: TGCAGTGCCAAGACTAGCGGGGCCAGAGAGCAGTTCTTC; CDR3aa: CSAKTSGAREQFF
j_gene: TRBJ2-2; abundance: many; v_gene: TRBV5-1; d_gene: TRBD1; CDR3nt: TGCGCCAGCACGGGACAGGGGGCGAACACCGGGGAGCTGTTTTTT; CDR3aa: CASTGQGANTGELFF
j_gene: TRBJ2-3; abundance: many; v_gene: TRBV3-1; d_gene: NA; CDR3nt: TGTGCCAGCAGCCAAGATCTGGCGGGGACTTCCACAGATACGCAGTATTTT; CDR3aa: CASSQDLAGTSTDTQYF
j_gene: TRBJ1-5; abundance: NA; v_gene: TRBV20-1; d_gene: TRBD1; CDR3nt: TGCAGTGCTAGGGGACAGGACTATAGCAATCAGCCCCAGCATTTT; CDR3aa: CSARGQDYSNQPQHF
j_gene: TRBJ2-2; abundance: NA; v_gene: TRBV7-8; d_gene: TRBD2; CDR3nt: TGTGCCAGCAGCTTTGGGACTAGCACCACCGGGGAGCTGTTTTTT; CDR3aa: CASSFGTSTTGELFF
j_gene: TRBJ1-1; abundance: NA; v_gene: TRBV6-2/TRBV6-3; d_gene: NA; CDR3nt: TGTGCCAGCGGGGGGGGGATATACACTGAAGCTTTCTTT; CDR3aa: CASGGGIYTEAFF
j_gene: TRBJ2-1; abundance: many; v_gene: TRBV5-1; d_gene: NA; CDR3nt: TGCGCCAGCAGCTTGGCCCAGCGGGACAATGAGCAGTTCTTC; CDR3aa: CASSLAQRDNEQFF
j_gene: TRBJ2-7; abundance: few; v_gene: TRBV19; d_gene: NA; CDR3nt: TGTGCCAGTAGTATGACCGACCACTCCTACGAGCAGTACTTC; CDR3aa: CASSMTDHSYEQYF
j_gene: TRBJ2-3; abundance: many; v_gene: TRBV7-9; d_gene: NA; CDR3nt: TGTGCCAGCAGCCCTCCCCCAGGTCGGGCAGATACGCAGTATTTT; CDR3aa: CASSPPPGRADTQYF
j_gene: TRBJ2-7; abundance: many; v_gene: TRBV4-1; d_gene: NA; CDR3nt: TGCGCCAGCAGCCAAGATGCAGGGAGGTCCTACGAGCAGTACTTC; CDR3aa: CASSQDAGRSYEQYF
j_gene: TRBJ2-3; abundance: many; v_gene: TRBV5-6; d_gene: NA; CDR3nt: TGTGCCAGCGTGAGGGCGGGGGCCATTCTCACAGATACGCAGTATTTT; CDR3aa: CASVRAGAILTDTQYF
j_gene: TRBJ1-3; abundance: NA; v_gene: TRBV7-8; d_gene: NA; CDR3nt: TGTGCCAGCAGCTTAGGGGGGGCAGGGGCTCCCTCTGGAAACACCATATATTTT; CDR3aa: CASSLGGAGAPSGNTIYF
j_gene: TRBJ1-3; abundance: NA; v_gene: TRBV9; d_gene: NA; CDR3nt: TGTGCCAGCAGCCCCGACGGTTTCTCTGGAAACACCATATATTTT; CDR3aa: CASSPDGFSGNTIYF
j_gene: TRBJ2-6; abundance: NA; v_gene: TRBV7-9; d_gene: TRBD1; CDR3nt: TGTGCCAGCAGCCCCGGACAGGGGGCCGCCAACGTCCTGACTTTC; CDR3aa: CASSPGQGAANVLTF
j_gene: TRBJ1-2; abundance: few; v_gene: TRBV5-1; d_gene: TRBD1; CDR3nt: TGCGCCAGCAGCACCACGACAGGGAACTATGGCTACACCTTC; CDR3aa: CASSTTTGNYGYTF
j_gene: TRBJ2-2; abundance: many; v_gene: TRBV5-4; d_gene: TRBD2; CDR3nt: TGTGCCAGCAGCTTAGCGGGGGGTTGGACCGGGGAGCTGTTTTTT; CDR3aa: CASSLAGGWTGELFF
j_gene: TRBJ2-7; abundance: many; v_gene: TRBV3-1; d_gene: NA; CDR3nt: TGTGCCAGCAGCCAAGATGTAGGGGGGCCCTACGAGCAGTACTTC; CDR3aa: CASSQDVGGPYEQYF
j_gene: TRBJ2-7; abundance: few; v_gene: TRBV20-1; d_gene: NA; CDR3nt: TGCAGTGCTAGACGACAGGGGAGGGCGAGCGAGCAGTACTTC; CDR3aa: CSARRQGRASEQYF
j_gene: TRBJ1-2; abundance: NA; v_gene: TRBV6-2/TRBV6-3; d_gene: NA; CDR3nt: TGTGCCAGCAGTTACTTTACGGGCTACACCTTC; CDR3aa: CASSYFTGYTF
j_gene: TRBJ1-2; abundance: few; v_gene: TRBV5-1; d_gene: NA; CDR3nt: TGCGCCAGCAGCTTGCAAGTATTTACTAACTATGGCTACACCTTC; CDR3aa: CASSLQVFTNYGYTF
j_gene: TRBJ2-1; abundance: many; v_gene: TRBV7-9; d_gene: TRBD1; CDR3nt: TGTGCCAGCTTAGGGACAGGGATCGTGGGTGAGCAGTTCTTC; CDR3aa: CASLGTGIVGEQFF
j_gene: TRBJ2-5; abundance: many; v_gene: TRBV2; d_gene: NA; CDR3nt: TGTGCCAGCAGGCGCTCAGGGGCGCAAGAGACCCAGTACTTC; CDR3aa: CASRRSGAQETQYF
j_gene: TRBJ2-3; abundance: large; v_gene: TRBV24-1; d_gene: NA; CDR3nt: TGTGCCACCAGTGATTTTCTAGCGGATACGCAGTATTTT; CDR3aa: CATSDFLADTQYF
j_gene: TRBJ2-3; abundance: NA; v_gene: TRBV5-8; d_gene: NA; CDR3nt: TGTGCCAGCAGCTTGGTGTACACAGATACGCAGTATTTT; CDR3aa: CASSLVYTDTQYF
j_gene: TRBJ2-1; abundance: NA; v_gene: TRBV3-1; d_gene: TRBD1; CDR3nt: TGTGCCAGCAGCCATCTGGACAGGGACAATGAGCAGTTCTTC; CDR3aa: CASSHLDRDNEQFF
j_gene: TRBJ2-1; abundance: many; v_gene: TRBV6-2/TRBV6-3; d_gene: TRBD1; CDR3nt: TGTGCCAGCAGTTACTCGACAGGGGGCAATGAGCAGTTCTTC; CDR3aa: CASSYSTGGNEQFF
j_gene: TRBJ2-1; abundance: NA; v_gene: TRBV7-8; d_gene: NA; CDR3nt: TGTGCCAGCACTGGATGGGCCTTGTACAATGAGCAGTTCTTC; CDR3aa: CASTGWALYNEQFF
j_gene: TRBJ2-7; abundance: few; v_gene: TRBV27; d_gene: NA; CDR3nt: TGTGCCAGCAGAACGCAGGGGTCCTCCTACGAGCAGTACTTC; CDR3aa: CASRTQGSSYEQYF
j_gene: TRBJ2-1; abundance: NA; v_gene: TRBV7-3; d_gene: NA; CDR3nt: TGTGCCAGCAGGTCCGGGGACTTGCTGTTCTTC; CDR3aa: CASRSGDLLFF
j_gene: TRBJ2-1; abundance: NA; v_gene: TRBV20-1; d_gene: NA; CDR3nt: TGCTGTGTTTCCGGGACTCCCAGGTCCGGGTACGTCAATGAGCAGTTCTTC; CDR3aa: CCVSGTPRSGYVNEQFF
j_gene: TRBJ2-7; abundance: many; v_gene: TRBV5-1; d_gene: NA; CDR3nt: TGCGCCAGCAGCTTGGGAGGGACAAAATCCTACGAGCAGTACTTC; CDR3aa: CASSLGGTKSYEQYF
j_gene: TRBJ1-4; abundance: many; v_gene: TRBV27; d_gene: TRBD1; CDR3nt: TGTGCCAGCAGTCCGACAGGGAATCGGCGTGAAAAACTGTTTTTT; CDR3aa: CASSPTGNRREKLFF
j_gene: TRBJ1-2; abundance: NA; v_gene: TRBV10-3; d_gene: NA; CDR3nt: TGTGCCATCAGTGAATCAGGAGAAGGGTATGGCTACACCTTC; CDR3aa: CAISESGEGYGYTF
j_gene: TRBJ2-1; abundance: many; v_gene: TRBV12-3/TRBV12-4; d_gene: TRBD1; CDR3nt: TGTGCCAGCAGTCCGGACAGGGGAGAAGCATACAATGAGCAGTTCTTC; CDR3aa: CASSPDRGEAYNEQFF
j_gene: TRBJ1-1; abundance: few; v_gene: TRBV11-2; d_gene: NA; CDR3nt: TGTGCCAGCAGCGCTACAGGGTTGAGGACTGAAGCTTTCTTT; CDR3aa: CASSATGLRTEAFF
j_gene: TRBJ2-7; abundance: NA; v_gene: TRBV4-3; d_gene: NA; CDR3nt: TGCGCCAGCAGCCAAGGCGCGATGAGCGGCACCTACGAGCAGTACTTC; CDR3aa: CASSQGAMSGTYEQYF
j_gene: TRBJ2-3; abundance: few; v_gene: TRBV6-5; d_gene: TRBD2; CDR3nt: TGTGCCAGCAGTTCCAGACTAGCGGGGGGGCCAACAGATACGCAGTATTTT; CDR3aa: CASSSRLAGGPTDTQYF
j_gene: TRBJ1-6; abundance: NA; v_gene: TRBV18; d_gene: NA; CDR3nt: TGTGCCAGCTCACCACCAGGGGAAAATTCACCCCTCCACTTT; CDR3aa: CASSPPGENSPLHF
j_gene: TRBJ2-5; abundance: NA; v_gene: TRBV7-9; d_gene: NA; CDR3nt: TGTGCCAGCAGCTTATTGGGACTCAACCAAGAGACCCAGTACTTC; CDR3aa: CASSLLGLNQETQYF
j_gene: TRBJ2-5; abundance: NA; v_gene: TRBV20-1; d_gene: TRBD2; CDR3nt: TGCAGTGGAGCCCTGAGCGGGGGGGACCAAGAGACCCAGTACTTC; CDR3aa: CSGALSGGDQETQYF
j_gene: TRBJ2-7; abundance: few; v_gene: TRBV7-3; d_gene: NA; CDR3nt: TGTGCCAGCAGCTTAAGGGAGGGGGGCGAGCAGTACTTC; CDR3aa: CASSLREGGEQYF
j_gene: TRBJ1-1; abundance: NA; v_gene: TRBV20-1; d_gene: NA; CDR3nt: TGCAGTGCTAGATTGATTGTCGGCACTGAAGCTTTCTTT; CDR3aa: CSARLIVGTEAFF
j_gene: TRBJ2-7; abundance: many; v_gene: TRBV3-1; d_gene: NA; CDR3nt: TGTGCCAGCAGCCCCGGGACCCTGGGAGACGAGCAGTACTTC; CDR3aa: CASSPGTLGDEQYF
j_gene: TRBJ2-3; abundance: NA; v_gene: TRBV6-4; d_gene: TRBD1; CDR3nt: TGTGCCAGCAGTGACTTACAGGGGGATTTGAATACGCAGTATTTT; CDR3aa: CASSDLQGDLNTQYF